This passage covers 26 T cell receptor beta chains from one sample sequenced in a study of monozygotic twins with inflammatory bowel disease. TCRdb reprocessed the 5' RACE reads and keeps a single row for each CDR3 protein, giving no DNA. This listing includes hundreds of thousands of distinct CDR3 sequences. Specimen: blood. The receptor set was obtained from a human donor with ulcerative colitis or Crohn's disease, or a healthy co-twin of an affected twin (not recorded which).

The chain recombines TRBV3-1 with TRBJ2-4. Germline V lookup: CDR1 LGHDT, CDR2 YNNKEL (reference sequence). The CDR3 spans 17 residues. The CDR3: CASSHPTSTLAKNIQYF.

The CDR3 reads CASSLRSNSKRDTQYF. V and J are TRBV5-4 and TRBJ2-3. This CDR3 has 16 residues. Germline V lookup: CDR1 SGHNT, CDR2 YYREEE (reference sequence).

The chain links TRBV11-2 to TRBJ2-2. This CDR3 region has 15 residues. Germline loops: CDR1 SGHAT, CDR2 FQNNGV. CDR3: CASSLDWSNTGELFF.

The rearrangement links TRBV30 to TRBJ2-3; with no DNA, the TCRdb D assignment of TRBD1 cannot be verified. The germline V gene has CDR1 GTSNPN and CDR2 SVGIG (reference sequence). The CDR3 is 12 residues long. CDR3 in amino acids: CALDRGGDTQYF.

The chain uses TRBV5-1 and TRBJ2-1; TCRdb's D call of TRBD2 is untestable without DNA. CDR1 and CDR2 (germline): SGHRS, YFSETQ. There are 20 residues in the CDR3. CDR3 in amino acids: CASSLALGSWDFSSYNEQFF.

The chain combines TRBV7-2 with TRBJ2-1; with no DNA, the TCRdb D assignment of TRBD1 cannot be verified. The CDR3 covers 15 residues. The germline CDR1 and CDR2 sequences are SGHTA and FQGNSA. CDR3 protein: CASSPGPGLYNEQFF. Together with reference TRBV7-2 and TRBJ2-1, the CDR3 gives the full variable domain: GAGVSQSPSNKVTEKGKDVELRCDPISGHTALYWYRQSLGQGLEFLIYFQGNSAPDKSGLPSDRFSAERTGGSVSTLTIQRTQQEDSAVYLCASSPGPGLYNEQFFGPGTRLTVL.

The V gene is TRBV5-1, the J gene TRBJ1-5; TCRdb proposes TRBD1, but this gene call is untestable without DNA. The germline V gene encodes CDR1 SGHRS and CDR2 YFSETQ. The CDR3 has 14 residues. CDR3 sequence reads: CASSLSGGLQPQNF.

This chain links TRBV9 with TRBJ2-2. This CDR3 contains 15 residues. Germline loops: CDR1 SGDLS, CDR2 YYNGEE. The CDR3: CASRPKTFTTGELFF.

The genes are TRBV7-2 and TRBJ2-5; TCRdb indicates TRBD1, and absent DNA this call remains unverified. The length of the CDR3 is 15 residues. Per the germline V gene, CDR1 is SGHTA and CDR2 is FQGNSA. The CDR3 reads CASSLVWGNQETQYF.

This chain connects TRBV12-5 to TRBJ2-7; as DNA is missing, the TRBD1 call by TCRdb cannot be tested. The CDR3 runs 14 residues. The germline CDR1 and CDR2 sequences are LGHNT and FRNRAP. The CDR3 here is CASQRRGAHYEQYF.

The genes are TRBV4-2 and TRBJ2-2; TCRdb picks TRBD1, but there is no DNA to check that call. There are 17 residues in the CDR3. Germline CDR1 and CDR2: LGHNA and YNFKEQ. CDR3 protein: CASSHPMLQGNTGELFF.

The CDR3 loop is CASSQDMGHITGELFF. The chain carries TRBV3-1 and TRBJ2-2; the D gene TCRdb calls, TRBD1, cannot be checked with no DNA. The CDR3 loop spans 16 amino acids. Germline values: CDR1 LGHDT, CDR2 YNNKEL (reference sequence).

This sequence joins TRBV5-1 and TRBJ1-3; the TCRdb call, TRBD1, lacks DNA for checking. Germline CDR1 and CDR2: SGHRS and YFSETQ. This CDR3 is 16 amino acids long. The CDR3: CASSEGVTTSGNTIYF.

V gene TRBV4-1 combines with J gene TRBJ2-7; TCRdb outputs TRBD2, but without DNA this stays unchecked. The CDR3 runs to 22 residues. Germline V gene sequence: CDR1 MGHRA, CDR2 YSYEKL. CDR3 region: CASSQDVPRRTSGRADPYEQYF.

CDR3 residues: CASSHQPNTEAFF. The chain employs TRBV6-5 and TRBJ1-1. Germline V CDR1 and CDR2: MNHEY, SVGAGI. This CDR3 contains 13 residues.

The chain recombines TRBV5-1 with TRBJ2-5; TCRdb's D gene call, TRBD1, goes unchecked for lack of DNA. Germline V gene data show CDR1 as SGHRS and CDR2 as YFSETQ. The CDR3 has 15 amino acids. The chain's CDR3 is CASRDGDAPRETQYF.

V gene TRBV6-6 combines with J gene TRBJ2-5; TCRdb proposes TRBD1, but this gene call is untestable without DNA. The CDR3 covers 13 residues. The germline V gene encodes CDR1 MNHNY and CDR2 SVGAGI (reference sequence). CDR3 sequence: CASRNRGRETQYF.

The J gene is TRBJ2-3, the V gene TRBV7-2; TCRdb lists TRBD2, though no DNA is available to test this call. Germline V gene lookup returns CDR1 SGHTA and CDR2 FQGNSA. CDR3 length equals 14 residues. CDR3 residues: CAEGGSGKTDTQYF.

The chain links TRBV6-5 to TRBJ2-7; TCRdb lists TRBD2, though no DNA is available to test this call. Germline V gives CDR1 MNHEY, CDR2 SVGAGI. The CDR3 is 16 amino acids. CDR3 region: CASSSGLAGRLGEQYF.

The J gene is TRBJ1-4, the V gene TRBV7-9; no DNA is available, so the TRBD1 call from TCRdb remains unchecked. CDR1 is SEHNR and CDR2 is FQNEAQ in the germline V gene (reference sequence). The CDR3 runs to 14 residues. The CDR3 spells CASSVGTDNEKLFF.

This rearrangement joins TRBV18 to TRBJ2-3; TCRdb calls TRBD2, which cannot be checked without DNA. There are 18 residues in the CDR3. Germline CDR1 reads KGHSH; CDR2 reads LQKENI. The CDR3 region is CASSPLLVTSGSTDTQYF.

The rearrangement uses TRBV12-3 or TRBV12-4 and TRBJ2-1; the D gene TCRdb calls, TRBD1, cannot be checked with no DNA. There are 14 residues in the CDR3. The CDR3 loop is CASRLRESPNEQFF.

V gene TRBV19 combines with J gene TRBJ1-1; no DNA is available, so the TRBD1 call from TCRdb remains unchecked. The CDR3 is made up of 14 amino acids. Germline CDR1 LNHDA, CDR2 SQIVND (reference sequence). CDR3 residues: CASSEGGSWTEAFF.

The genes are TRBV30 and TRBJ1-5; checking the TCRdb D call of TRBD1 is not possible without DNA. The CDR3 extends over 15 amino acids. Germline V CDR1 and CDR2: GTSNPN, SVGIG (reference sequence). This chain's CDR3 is CAWSSGGMGNQPQHF.

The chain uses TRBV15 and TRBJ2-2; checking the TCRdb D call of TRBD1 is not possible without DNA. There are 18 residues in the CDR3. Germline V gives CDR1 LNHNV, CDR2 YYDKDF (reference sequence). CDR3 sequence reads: CATSRDRGAGTITGELFF.

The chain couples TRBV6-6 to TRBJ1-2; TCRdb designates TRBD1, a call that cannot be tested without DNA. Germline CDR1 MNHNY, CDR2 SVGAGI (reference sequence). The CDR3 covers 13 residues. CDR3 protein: CASSSTGFDGYTF.